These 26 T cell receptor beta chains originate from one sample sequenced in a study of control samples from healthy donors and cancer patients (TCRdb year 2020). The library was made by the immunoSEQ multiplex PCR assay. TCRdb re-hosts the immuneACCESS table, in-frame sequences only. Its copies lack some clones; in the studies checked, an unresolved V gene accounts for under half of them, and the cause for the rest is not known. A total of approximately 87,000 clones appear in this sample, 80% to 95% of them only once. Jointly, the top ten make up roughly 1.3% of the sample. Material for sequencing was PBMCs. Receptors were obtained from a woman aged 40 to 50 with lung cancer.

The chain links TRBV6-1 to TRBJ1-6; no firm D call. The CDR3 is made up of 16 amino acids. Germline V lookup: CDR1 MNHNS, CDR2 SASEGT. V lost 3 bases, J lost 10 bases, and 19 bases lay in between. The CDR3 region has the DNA TGTGCCAGCAGTGACCCCTCGCAGGACTTGAGGTCACCCCTCCACTTT. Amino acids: CASSDPSQDLRSPLHF.

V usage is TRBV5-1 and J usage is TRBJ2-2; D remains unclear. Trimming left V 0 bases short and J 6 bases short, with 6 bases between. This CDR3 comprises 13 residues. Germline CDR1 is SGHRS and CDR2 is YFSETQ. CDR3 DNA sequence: TGCGCCAGCAGCTTGGATCGGGCCGGGGAGCTGTTTTTT. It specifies CASSLDRAGELFF.

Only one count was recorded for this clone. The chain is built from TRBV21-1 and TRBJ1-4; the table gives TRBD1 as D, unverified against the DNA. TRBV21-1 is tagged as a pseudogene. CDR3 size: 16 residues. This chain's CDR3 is CASSKGGGTGDEKLFF. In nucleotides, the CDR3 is TGTGCCAGCAGCAAAGGGGGAGGGACAGGGGATGAAAAACTGTTTTTT.

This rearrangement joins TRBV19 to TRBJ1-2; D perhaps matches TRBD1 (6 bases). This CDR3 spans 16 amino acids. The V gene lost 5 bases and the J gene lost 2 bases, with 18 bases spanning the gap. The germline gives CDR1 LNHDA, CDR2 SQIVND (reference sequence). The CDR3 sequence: CASSVRGVERNYGYTF. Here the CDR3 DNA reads TGTGCCAGTAGTGTCAGGGGCGTAGAGCGGAACTATGGCTACACCTTC.

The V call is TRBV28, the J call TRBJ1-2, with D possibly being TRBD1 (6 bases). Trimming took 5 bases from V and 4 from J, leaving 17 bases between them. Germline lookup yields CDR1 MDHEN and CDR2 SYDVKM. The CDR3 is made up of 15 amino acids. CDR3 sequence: CASSRKGRGLYGYTF. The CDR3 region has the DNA TGTGCCAGCAGTCGCAAAGGCAGGGGCCTCTATGGCTACACCTTC.

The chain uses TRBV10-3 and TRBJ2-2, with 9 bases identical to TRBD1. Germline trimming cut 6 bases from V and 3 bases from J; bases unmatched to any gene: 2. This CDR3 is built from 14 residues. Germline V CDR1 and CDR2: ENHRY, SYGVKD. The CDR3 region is CAIRRDRDTGELFF. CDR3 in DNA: TGTGCCATCAGGAGGGACAGGGACACCGGGGAGCTGTTTTTT.

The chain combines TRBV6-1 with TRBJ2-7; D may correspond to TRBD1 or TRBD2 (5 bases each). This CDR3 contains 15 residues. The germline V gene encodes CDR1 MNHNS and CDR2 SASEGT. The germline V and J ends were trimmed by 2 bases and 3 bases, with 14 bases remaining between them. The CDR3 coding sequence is TGTGCCAGCAGTGAATTGGGGGTAGGGAACTACGAGCAGTACTTC. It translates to CASSELGVGNYEQYF.

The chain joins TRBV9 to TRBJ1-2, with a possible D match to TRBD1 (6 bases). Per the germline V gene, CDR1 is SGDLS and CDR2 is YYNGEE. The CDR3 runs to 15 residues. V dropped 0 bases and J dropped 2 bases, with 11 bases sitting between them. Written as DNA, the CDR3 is TGTGCCAGCAGCGTAGTTCGGGGGACAAACTATGGCTACACCTTC. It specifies CASSVVRGTNYGYTF.

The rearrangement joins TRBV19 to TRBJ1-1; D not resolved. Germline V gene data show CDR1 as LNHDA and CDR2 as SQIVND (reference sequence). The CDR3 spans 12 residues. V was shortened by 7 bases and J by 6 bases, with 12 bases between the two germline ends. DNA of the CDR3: TGTGCCAGTACCGACCCCGGGTCTGAAGCTTTCTTT. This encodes CASTDPGSEAFF.

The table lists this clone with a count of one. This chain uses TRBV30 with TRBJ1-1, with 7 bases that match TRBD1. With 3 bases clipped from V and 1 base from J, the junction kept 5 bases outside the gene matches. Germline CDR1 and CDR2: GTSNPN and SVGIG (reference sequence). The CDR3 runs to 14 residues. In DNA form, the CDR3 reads TGTGCCTGGAGCCCGGGACAGAAGAACACTGAAGCTTTCTTT. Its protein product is CAWSPGQKNTEAFF.

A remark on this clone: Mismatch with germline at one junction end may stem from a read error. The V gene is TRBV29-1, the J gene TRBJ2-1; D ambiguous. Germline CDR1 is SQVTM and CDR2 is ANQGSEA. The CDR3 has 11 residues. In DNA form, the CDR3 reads TGCAGCGTTGGCCCCTACGATGAGCAGTTCTTC. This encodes CSVGPYDEQFF.

The CDR3 nucleotides read TGCGCCAGCAGCCTCGCAGGAATGAACACTGAAGCTTTCTTT. It codes for CASSLAGMNTEAFF. The genes are TRBV5-1 and TRBJ1-1; D remains ambiguous. The CDR3 sequence is 14 residues long. Germline V gives CDR1 SGHRS, CDR2 YFSETQ. The V end was cut by 4 bases, the J end by 0 bases, with 10 bases between.

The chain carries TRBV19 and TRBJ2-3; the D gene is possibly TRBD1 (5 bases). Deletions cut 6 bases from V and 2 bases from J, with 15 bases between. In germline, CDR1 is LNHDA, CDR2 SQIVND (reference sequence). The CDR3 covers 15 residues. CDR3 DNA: TGTGCCAGTAGCCCAACCGACAGCACCACAGATACGCAGTATTTT. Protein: CASSPTDSTTDTQYF.

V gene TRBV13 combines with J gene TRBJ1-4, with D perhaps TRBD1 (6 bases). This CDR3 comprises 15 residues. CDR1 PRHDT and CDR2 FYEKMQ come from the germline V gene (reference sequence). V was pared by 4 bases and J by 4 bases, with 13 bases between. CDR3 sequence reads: CASSSGQLNNEKLFF. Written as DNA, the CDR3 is TGTGCCAGCAGCTCGGGACAACTAAATAATGAAAAACTGTTTTTT.

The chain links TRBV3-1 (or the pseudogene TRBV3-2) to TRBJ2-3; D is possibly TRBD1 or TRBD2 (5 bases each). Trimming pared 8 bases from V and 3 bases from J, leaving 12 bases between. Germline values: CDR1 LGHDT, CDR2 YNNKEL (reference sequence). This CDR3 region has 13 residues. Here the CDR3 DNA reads TGTGCCAGCGGCCTGTGGGGGACAGATACGCAGTATTTT. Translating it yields CASGLWGTDTQYF.

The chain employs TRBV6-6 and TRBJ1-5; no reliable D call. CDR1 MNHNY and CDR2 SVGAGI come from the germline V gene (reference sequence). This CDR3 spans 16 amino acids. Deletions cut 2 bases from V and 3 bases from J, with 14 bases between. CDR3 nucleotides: TGTGCCAGCAGTTACGGGAGCGGCGGAGTCAATCAGCCCCAGCATTTT. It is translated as CASSYGSGGVNQPQHF.

The CDR3 loop reads CASSLGGRAAPSSYNSPLHF. The CDR3 region has the DNA TGTGCCAGCAGCTTGGGAGGTCGGGCAGCCCCGAGCTCCTATAATTCACCCCTCCACTTT. The chain combines TRBV5-5 with TRBJ1-6; D gene ambiguous. Germline-derived CDR1 and CDR2 are SGHKS and YYEKEE (reference sequence). V lost 0 bases and J 0 bases, leaving 19 bases between the germline ends. This CDR3 contains 20 residues. Full variable domain (outside the CDR3, taken from reference TRBV5-5 and TRBJ1-6): DAGVTQSPTHLIKTRGQQVTLRCSPISGHKSVSWYQQVLGQGPQFIFQYYEKEERGRGNFPDRFSARQFPNYSSELNVNALLLGDSALYLCASSLGGRAAPSSYNSPLHFGNGTRLTVT.

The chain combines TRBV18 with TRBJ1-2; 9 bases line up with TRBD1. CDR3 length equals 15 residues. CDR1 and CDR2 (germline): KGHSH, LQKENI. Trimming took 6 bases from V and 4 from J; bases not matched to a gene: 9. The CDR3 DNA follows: TGTGCCAGCTCTATGGGACAGGGTAGCCTCTATGGCTACACCTTC. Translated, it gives CASSMGQGSLYGYTF.

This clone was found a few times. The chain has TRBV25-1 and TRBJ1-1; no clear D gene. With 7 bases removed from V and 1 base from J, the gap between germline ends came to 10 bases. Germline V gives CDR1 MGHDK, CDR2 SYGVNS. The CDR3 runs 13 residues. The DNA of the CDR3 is TGTGCCAGCAAGGAAGGGAAGAACACTGAAGCTTTCTTT. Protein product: CASKEGKNTEAFF. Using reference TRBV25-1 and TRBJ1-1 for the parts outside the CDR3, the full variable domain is EADIYQTPRYLVIGTGKKITLECSQTMGHDKMYWYQQDPGMELHLIHYSYGVNSTEKGDLSSESTVSRIRTEHFPLTLESARPSHTSQYLCASKEGKNTEAFFGQGTRLTVV.

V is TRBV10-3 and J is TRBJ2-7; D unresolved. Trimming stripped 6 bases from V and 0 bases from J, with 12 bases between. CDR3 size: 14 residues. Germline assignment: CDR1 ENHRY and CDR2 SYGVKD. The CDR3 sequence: CAIRMDVGSYEQYF. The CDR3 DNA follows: TGTGCCATCAGGATGGACGTAGGCTCCTACGAGCAGTACTTC.

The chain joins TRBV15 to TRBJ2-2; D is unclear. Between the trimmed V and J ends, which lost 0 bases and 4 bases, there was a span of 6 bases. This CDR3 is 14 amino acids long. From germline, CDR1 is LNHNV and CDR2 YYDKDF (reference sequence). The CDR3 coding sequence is TGTGCCACCAGCAGAGAGAGCCGCACCGGGGAGCTGTTTTTT. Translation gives CATSRESRTGELFF.

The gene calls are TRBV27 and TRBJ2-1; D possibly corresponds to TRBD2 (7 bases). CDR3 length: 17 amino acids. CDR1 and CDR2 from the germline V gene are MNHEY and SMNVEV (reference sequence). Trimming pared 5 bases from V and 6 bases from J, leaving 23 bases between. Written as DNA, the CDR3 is TGTGCCAGCAGTATCCTCCTTGGGGGGGGGCCGGCCAATGAGCAGTTCTTC. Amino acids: CASSILLGGGPANEQFF.

Here the CDR3 reads CASSLGGAAYEQYF. CDR3 DNA sequence: TGTGCCAGCAGCTTAGGGGGGGCAGCCTACGAGCAGTACTTC. J is TRBJ2-7 and V is TRBV7-9; tentatively, D is TRBD1 or TRBD2 (6 bases each). The CDR3 totals 14 residues. V lost 1 base, J lost 2 bases, and 9 bases lay in between. From germline, CDR1 is SEHNR and CDR2 FQNEAQ (reference sequence).

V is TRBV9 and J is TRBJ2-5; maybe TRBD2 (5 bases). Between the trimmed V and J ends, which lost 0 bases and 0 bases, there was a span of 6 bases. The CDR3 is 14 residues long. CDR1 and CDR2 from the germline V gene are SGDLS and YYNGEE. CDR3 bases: TGTGCCAGCAGCGTAGAGGGAGACCAAGAGACCCAGTACTTC. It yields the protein CASSVEGDQETQYF.

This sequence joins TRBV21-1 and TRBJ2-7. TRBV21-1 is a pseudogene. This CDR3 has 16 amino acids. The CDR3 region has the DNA TGTGCCAGCAGCAAAACGCTAGCGACAGGCACCTACGAGCAGTACTTC. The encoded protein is CASSKTLATGTYEQYF.

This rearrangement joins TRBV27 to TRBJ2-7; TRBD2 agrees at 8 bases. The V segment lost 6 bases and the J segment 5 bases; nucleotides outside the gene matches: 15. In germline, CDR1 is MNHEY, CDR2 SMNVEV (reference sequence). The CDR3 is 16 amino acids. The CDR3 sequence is CASSNLRLATGHEQYF. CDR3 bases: TGTGCCAGCAGCAACCTCCGACTAGCGACCGGCCACGAGCAGTACTTC.